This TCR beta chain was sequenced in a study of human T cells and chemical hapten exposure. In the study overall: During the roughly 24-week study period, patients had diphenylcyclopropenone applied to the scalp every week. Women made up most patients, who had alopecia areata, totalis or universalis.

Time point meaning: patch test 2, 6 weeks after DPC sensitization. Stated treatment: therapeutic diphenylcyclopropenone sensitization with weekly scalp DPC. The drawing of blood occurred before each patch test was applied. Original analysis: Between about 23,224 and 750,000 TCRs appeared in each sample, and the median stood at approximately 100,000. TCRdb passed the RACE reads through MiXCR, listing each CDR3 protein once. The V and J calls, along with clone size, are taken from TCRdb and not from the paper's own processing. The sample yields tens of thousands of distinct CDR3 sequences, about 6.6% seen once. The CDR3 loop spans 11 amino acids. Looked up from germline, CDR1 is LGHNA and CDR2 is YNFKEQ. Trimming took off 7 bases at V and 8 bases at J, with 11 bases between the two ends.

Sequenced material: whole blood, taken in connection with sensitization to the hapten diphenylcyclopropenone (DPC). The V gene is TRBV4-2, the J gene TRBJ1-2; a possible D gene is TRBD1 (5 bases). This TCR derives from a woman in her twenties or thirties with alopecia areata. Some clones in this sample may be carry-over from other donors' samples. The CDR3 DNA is TGTGCCAGCACAGAGGGGAAGGGCTACACCTTC. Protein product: CASTEGKGYTF.